These 13 T cell receptor beta chains share one sample of origin, sequenced in a study of OX40 agonist ivuxolimab in advanced cancers. Clones were read by immunoSEQ multiplex PCR, and TCRdb kept only the in-frame ones, dropping some. The table has more than 95,000 clones, around 90% seen once. The sample here was CD4+ or CD8+ T cells sorted from blood, taken in a trial of the OX40 agonist ivuxolimab. These receptors originate from an adult with an advanced solid tumor such as melanoma, head and neck, liver or kidney cancer.

The chain recombines TRBV11-2 with TRBJ2-2, with D unresolved. Germline V lookup: CDR1 SGHAT, CDR2 FQNNGV. The CDR3 is 14 residues long. The V end lost 5 bases, the J end lost 4 bases, and 11 bases lay between the germline ends. The CDR3 sequence: CASSPLRGTGELFF. The DNA for the CDR3 is TGTGCCAGCAGCCCCTTACGCGGCACCGGGGAGCTGTTTTTT.

This rearrangement joins TRBV7-2 to TRBJ1-2; D is ambiguous. From germline, CDR1 is SGHTA and CDR2 FQGNSA. This CDR3 has 13 residues. Trimming left V 1 base short and J 6 bases short, with 9 bases between. The DNA of the CDR3 is TGTGCCAGCAGCTTAGGATCAGGTCATGGCTACACCTTC. Translation gives CASSLGSGHGYTF.

This clone was seen a handful of times. The gene calls are TRBV6-5 and TRBJ1-6, with TRBD1 matching over 7 bases. The germline CDR1 and CDR2 sequences are MNHEY and SVGAGI. Losses at the gene ends were 2 bases for V and 5 bases for J; bases not matched to a gene: 3. The CDR3 sequence is 15 residues long. CDR3 nucleotide sequence: TGTGCCAGCAGTTACACAACAGGGGATAATTCACCCCTCCACTTT. Translated, it gives CASSYTTGDNSPLHF.

Remarks on this clone: Other DNA variants within this sample encode the same CDR3. This chain connects TRBV9 to TRBJ2-3, with D unclear. CDR1 and CDR2 from the germline V gene are SGDLS and YYNGEE. V lost 2 bases to trimming and J lost 0 bases, with 4 bases between them. The CDR3 has 13 amino acids. The CDR3 region is CASSVGSTDTQYF. DNA for the CDR3: TGTGCCAGCAGCGTGGGGAGCACAGATACGCAGTATTTT.

J is TRBJ1-6 and V is TRBV7-8; D ambiguous. The germline V gene has CDR1 SGHVS and CDR2 FQNEAQ. This CDR3 comprises 15 residues. V lost 8 bases to trimming and J lost 0 bases, with 11 bases between them. In DNA form, the CDR3 reads TGTGCCAGCTGCCAACGCAGCTCCTATAATTCACCCCTCCACTTT. It encodes CASCQRSSYNSPLHF.

The chain employs TRBV27 and TRBJ1-5; a weak D match, TRBD1 (5 bases). Germline CDR1 reads MNHEY; CDR2 reads SMNVEV (reference sequence). The CDR3 runs 14 residues. V gave up 6 bases and J gave up 2 bases, with 11 bases separating them. The CDR3 region has the DNA TGTGCCAGCAGCCTGGCGACAGGCAATCAGCCCCAGCATTTT. Translation gives CASSLATGNQPQHF.

This clone was seen just once. The rearrangement joins TRBV5-8 to TRBJ1-4; 9 positions agree with TRBD1. Looked up from germline, CDR1 is SGHTS and CDR2 is YDEGEE. V was pared by 5 bases and J by 4 bases, with 9 bases of the junction left unmatched. This CDR3 region has 16 residues. The CDR3 DNA reads as TGTGCCAGCAGGGCGCGGAGACAGGGGGTTAATGAAAAACTGTTTTTT. Amino acids: CASRARRQGVNEKLFF.

This clone was recorded only once. J is TRBJ1-5 and V is TRBV6-1; D not certain. CDR3 length: 12 residues. CDR1 MNHNS and CDR2 SASEGT come from the germline V gene. With 10 bases removed from V and 3 bases from J, the gap between germline ends came to 10 bases. The chain's CDR3 is CATHSANQPQHF. CDR3 nucleotides: TGTGCCACCCACTCCGCCAATCAGCCCCAGCATTTT.

There are a few counts of this clone. The rearrangement uses TRBV5-4 and TRBJ2-2, with 7 positions matching TRBD1. Trimming took 5 bases from V and 6 from J; bases not matched to a gene: 4. The CDR3 consists of 13 residues. The germline V gene has CDR1 SGHNT and CDR2 YYREEE (reference sequence). CDR3 sequence: CASSFDRAGELFF. As DNA, the CDR3 is TGTGCCAGCAGTTTTGACAGGGCCGGGGAGCTGTTTTTT.

The chain combines TRBV7-9 with TRBJ1-2; D not resolved. V lost 0 bases to trimming and J lost 4 bases, with 12 bases between them. The CDR3 spans 15 residues. The germline gives CDR1 SEHNR, CDR2 FQNEAQ (reference sequence). CDR3 in DNA: TGTGCCAGCAGCTTAGCGGTGGCGGGCAGCTATGGCTACACCTTC. The encoded protein is CASSLAVAGSYGYTF.

This chain connects TRBV4-1 to TRBJ2-7; D call uncertain. CDR3 length equals 15 residues. V gave up 3 bases and J gave up 1 base, with 13 bases separating them. Germline V lookup: CDR1 MGHRA, CDR2 YSYEKL. Here the CDR3 DNA reads TGCGCCAGCAGCCACGCAAGAACAGCTTCCTACGAGCAGTACTTC. Its protein is CASSHARTASYEQYF.

The chain combines TRBV7-2 with TRBJ2-2; D might be TRBD1 (6 bases). The V gene's germline CDR1 is SGHTA and CDR2 FQGNSA. V was trimmed by 0 bases and J by 1 base, leaving 9 bases between them. The CDR3 length is 16 residues. CDR3 bases: TGTGCCAGCAGCTTAGCCGGGACATTGAACACCGGGGAGCTGTTTTTT. Protein: CASSLAGTLNTGELFF.

The rearrangement joins TRBV5-6 to TRBJ1-1, with D unclear. This CDR3 contains 13 residues. Germline CDR1 reads SGHDT; CDR2 reads YYEEEE. Trimming stripped 0 bases from V and 7 bases from J, with 10 bases between. This chain's CDR3 is CASSLASSREAFF. CDR3 DNA sequence: TGTGCCAGCAGCTTGGCTAGCAGCCGTGAAGCTTTCTTT.